This paragraph covers one TCR beta chain sequence. Germline CDR1 reads SQVTM; CDR2 reads ANQGSEA. This CDR3 region has 14 residues. The V and J ends lost 1 base and 0 bases, in that order; junction bases with no gene match: 3. This record belongs to a study of blood T cell repertoires in COVID-19. Those enrolled, adults aged about 18 to 89 years, came from about 24 US areas. Researchers sorted participants into cohorts using their self-reported clinical history. Authors' analysis steps: Reference gene primer amplification gave nucleated cell count estimates. Clones were read by immunoSEQ multiplex PCR, and TCRdb kept only the in-frame ones, dropping some. V, J and clone size derive from that table, while D and trimming were established from the DNA sequence. The data contain 400,000 or so clones, 88% of them singletons.

The clonotype was recovered from a woman in her thirties or forties with acute COVID-19. The chain uses TRBV29-1 and TRBJ2-7, with 7 bases aligning to TRBD2. The sequenced material came from PBMCs or T cells enriched from blood (not recorded which). CDR3 nucleotide sequence: TGCAGCGTTGAAGGGCTAGCGGACTCCTACGAGCAGTACTTC. Amino acids: CSVEGLADSYEQYF.